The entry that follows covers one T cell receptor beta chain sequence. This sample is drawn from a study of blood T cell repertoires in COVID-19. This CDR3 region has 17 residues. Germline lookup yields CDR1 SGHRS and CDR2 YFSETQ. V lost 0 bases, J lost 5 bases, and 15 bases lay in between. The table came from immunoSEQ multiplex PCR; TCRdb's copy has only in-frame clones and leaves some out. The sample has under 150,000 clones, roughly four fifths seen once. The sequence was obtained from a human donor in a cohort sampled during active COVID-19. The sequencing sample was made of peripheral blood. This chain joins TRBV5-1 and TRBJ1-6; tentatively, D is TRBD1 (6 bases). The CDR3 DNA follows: TGCGCCAGCAGCTTGGGTGTCGGACAGCTACATAATTCACCCCTCCACTTT. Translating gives CASSLGVGQLHNSPLHF.